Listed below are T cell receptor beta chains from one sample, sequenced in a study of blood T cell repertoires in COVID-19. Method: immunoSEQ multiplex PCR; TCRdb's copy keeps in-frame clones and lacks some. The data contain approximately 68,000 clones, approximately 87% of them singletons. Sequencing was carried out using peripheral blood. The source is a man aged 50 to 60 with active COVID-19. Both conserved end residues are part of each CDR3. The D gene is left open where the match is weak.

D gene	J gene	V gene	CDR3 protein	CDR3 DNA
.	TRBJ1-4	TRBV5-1	CASSLAGRAANEKLFF	TGCGCCAGCAGCTTGGCCGGGAGGGCGGCTAATGAAAAACTGTTTTTT
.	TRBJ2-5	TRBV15	CATSRDGQNIGTQYF	TGTGCCACCAGCAGAGATGGGCAAAACATCGGGACCCAGTACTTC
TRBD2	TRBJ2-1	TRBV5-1	CASSLGGSSNEQFF	TGCGCCAGCAGCTTGGGCGGGAGCTCCAATGAGCAGTTCTTC
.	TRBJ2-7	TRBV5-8	CASSLGQPSYEQYF	TGTGCCAGCAGCTTGGGACAGCCGTCCTACGAGCAGTACTTC
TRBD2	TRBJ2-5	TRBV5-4	CASSLPSGSAETQYF	TGTGCCAGCAGCTTGCCTAGCGGGAGTGCAGAGACCCAGTACTTC
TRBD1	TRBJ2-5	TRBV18	CASSPSSVTGGETQYF	TGTGCCAGCTCACCATCGTCGGTAACAGGGGGCGAGACCCAGTACTTC
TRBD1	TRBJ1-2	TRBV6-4	CASSRKTGGLYGYTF	TGTGCCAGCAGTCGCAAGACAGGGGGCCTCTATGGCTACACCTTC
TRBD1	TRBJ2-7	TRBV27	CASSSGGLGHYEQYF	TGTGCCAGCAGTTCAGGGGGCTTAGGACACTACGAGCAGTACTTC
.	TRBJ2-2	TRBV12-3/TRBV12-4	CARGGGELFF	TGTGCCAGGGGGGGCGGGGAGCTGTTTTTT
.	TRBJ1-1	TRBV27	CASSAGMFITEAFF	TGTGCCAGCAGTGCAGGGATGTTCATCACTGAAGCTTTCTTT
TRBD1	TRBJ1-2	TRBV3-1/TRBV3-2	CASSRPPPRGVVCGYTF	TGTGCCAGCAGCCGACCCCCCCCCAGGGGGGTGGTGTGTGGCTACACCTTC
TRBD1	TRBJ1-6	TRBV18	CASSENRGQNSPLHF	TGTGCCAGCTCAGAAAACAGGGGGCAGAATTCACCCCTCCACTTT
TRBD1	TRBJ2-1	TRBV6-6	CASSPRYGTGIYNEQFF	TGTGCCAGCAGTCCCCGGTACGGGACAGGTATCTACAATGAGCAGTTCTTC
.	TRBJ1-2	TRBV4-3	CASSQVARTGYGYTF	TGCGCCAGCAGCCAAGTTGCCCGGACGGGGTATGGCTACACCTTC
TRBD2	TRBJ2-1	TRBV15	CATSRDLIQRESNEQFF	TGTGCCACCAGCAGAGATTTAATCCAGCGGGAGAGCAATGAGCAGTTCTTC
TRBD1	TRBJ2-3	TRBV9	CASSDRQGGITDTQYF	TGTGCCAGCAGCGACCGACAGGGGGGTATCACAGATACGCAGTATTTT
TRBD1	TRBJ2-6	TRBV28	CASSSHPGQGGAGANVLTF	TGTGCCAGCAGTTCGCACCCGGGACAGGGTGGGGCTGGGGCCAACGTCCTGACTTTC
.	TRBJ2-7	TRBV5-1	CASSLIAEASYEQYF	TGCGCCAGCAGCTTGATAGCGGAGGCCTCCTACGAGCAGTACTTC
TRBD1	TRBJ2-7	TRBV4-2	CASSQPGQGSYEQYF	TGTGCCAGCAGCCAACCGGGACAGGGGAGCTACGAGCAGTACTTC
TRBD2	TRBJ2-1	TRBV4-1	CASSHSAGGPGGEQFF	TGCGCCAGCAGCCACTCAGCGGGAGGGCCGGGCGGTGAGCAGTTCTTC